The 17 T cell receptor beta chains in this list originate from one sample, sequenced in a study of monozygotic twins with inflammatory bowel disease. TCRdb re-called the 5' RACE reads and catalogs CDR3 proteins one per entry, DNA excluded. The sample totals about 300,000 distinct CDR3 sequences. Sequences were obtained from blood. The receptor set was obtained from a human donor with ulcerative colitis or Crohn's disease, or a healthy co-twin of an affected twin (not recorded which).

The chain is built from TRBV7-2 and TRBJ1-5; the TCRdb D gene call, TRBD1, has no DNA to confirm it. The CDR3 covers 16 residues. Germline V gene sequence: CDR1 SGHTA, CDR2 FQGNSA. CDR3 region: CASSPTPGQGYQPQHF.

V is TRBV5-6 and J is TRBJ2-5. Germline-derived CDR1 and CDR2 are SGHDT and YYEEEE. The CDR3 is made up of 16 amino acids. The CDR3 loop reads CASSFRRTEKKETQYF.

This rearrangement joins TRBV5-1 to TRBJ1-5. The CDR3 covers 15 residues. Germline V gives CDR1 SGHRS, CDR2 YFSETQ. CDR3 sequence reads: CASSLNFEMNQPQHF.

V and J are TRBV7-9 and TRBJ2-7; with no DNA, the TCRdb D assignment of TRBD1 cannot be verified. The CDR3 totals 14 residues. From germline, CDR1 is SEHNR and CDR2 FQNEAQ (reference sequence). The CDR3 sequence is CASSPPLGPLEQYF.

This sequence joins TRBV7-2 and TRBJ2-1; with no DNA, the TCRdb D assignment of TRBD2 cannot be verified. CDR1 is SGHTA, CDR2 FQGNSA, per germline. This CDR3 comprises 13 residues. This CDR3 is CASSWETYNEQFF.

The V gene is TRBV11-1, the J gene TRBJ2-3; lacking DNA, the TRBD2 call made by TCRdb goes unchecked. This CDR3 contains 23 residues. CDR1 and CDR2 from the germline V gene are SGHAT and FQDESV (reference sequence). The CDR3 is CASSLGPGLAGFVAKGSTDTQYF.

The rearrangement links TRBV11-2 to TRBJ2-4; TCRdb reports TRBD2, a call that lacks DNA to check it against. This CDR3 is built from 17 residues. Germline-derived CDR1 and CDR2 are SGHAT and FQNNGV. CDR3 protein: CASSLDRAGGRKNIQYF.

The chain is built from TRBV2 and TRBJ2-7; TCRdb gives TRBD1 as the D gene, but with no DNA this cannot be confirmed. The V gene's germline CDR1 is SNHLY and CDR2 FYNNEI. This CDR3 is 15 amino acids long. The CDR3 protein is CASREPGQGSGEQYF.

The CDR3 protein is CASSISATRVSSPLHF. The V gene is TRBV19, the J gene TRBJ1-6; absent DNA, TCRdb's TRBD1 call cannot be checked. The CDR3 loop spans 16 amino acids. Looked up from germline, CDR1 is LNHDA and CDR2 is SQIVND (reference sequence). The full variable domain, in which reference TRBV19 and TRBJ1-6 provide the parts outside the CDR3, is DGGITQSPKYLFRKEGQNVTLSCEQNLNHDAMYWYRQDPGQGLRLIYYSQIVNDFQKGDIAEGYSVSREKKESFPLTVTSAQKNPTAFYLCASSISATRVSSPLHFGNGTRLTVT.

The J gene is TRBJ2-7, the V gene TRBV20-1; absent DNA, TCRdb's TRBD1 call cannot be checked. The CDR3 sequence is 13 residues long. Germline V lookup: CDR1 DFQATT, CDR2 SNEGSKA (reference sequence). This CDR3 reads CSALRDRGTEQYF.

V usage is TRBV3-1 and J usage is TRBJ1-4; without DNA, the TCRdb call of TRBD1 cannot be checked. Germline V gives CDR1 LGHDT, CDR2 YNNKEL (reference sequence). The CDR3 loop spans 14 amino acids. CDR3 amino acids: CASSLRGTNEKLFF.

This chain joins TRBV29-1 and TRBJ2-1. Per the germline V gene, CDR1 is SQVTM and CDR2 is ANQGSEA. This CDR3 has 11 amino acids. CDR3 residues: CSVETGSSWFF.

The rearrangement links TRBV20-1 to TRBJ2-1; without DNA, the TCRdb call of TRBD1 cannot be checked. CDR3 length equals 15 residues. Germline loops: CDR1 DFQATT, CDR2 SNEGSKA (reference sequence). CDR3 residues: CSANSGDSSYNEQFF.

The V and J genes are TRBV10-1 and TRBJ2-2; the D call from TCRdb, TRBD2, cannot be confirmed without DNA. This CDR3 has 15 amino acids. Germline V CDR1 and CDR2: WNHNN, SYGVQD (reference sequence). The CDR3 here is CASSTSGINTGELFF.

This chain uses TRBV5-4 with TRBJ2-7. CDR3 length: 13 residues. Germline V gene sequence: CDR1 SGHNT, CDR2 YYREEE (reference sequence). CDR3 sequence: CASSINTHLGQYF.

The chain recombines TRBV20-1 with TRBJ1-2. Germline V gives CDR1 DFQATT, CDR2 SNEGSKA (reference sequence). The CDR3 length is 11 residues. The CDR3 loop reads CSAISGVGYTF.

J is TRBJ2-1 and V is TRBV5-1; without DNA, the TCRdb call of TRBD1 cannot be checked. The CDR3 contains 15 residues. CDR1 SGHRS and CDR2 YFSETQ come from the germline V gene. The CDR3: CASSGGQGFRNEQFF.